These 30 T cell receptor beta chains were sequenced from one sample in a study of blood T cell repertoires in COVID-19. The repertoire was sequenced with immunoSEQ multiplex PCR; TCRdb's copy has only in-frame clones and lacks some. The sample carries 250,000 to 350,000 clones, around 91% recorded once. Material for sequencing was PBMCs or T cells enriched from blood (not recorded which). All receptors derive from a woman between 18 and 29 years old with acute COVID-19.

The gene calls are TRBV27 and TRBJ2-3; D is unclear. The CDR3 extends over 14 amino acids. The V gene lost 2 bases and the J gene lost 6 bases, with 12 bases spanning the gap. The germline gives CDR1 MNHEY, CDR2 SMNVEV (reference sequence). In DNA form, the CDR3 reads TGTGCCAGCAGTTTAGGTCAGCGTCCGGATACGCAGTATTTT. Protein sequence: CASSLGQRPDTQYF.

V and J are TRBV5-1 and TRBJ2-1, with 7 bases that match TRBD2. V lost 2 bases and J lost 2; bases outside the gene matches: 10. The germline V gene encodes CDR1 SGHRS and CDR2 YFSETQ. The length of the CDR3 is 17 residues. The CDR3 is CASSFAASGIPYNEQFF. CDR3 bases: TGCGCCAGCAGCTTCGCGGCGAGCGGGATCCCCTACAATGAGCAGTTCTTC.

The chain carries TRBV19 and TRBJ1-2, with D perhaps matching TRBD1 (6 bases). Germline loops: CDR1 LNHDA, CDR2 SQIVND (reference sequence). There are 14 residues in the CDR3. The germline V and J ends were trimmed by 2 bases and 0 bases, with 7 bases remaining between them. CDR3 in DNA: TGTGCCAGTAGTATAAGGACAGCTAACTATGGCTACACCTTC. As protein: CASSIRTANYGYTF.

J is TRBJ1-5 and V is TRBV19; 7 nucleotides line up with TRBD1. The CDR3 spans 15 residues. After removal of 5 bases from V and 5 bases from J, the junction contained 9 bases not matched to a gene. Looked up from germline, CDR1 is LNHDA and CDR2 is SQIVND (reference sequence). Here the CDR3 reads CASSSTGSGYQPQHF. CDR3 nucleotide sequence: TGTGCCAGTAGTTCGACAGGGTCGGGTTATCAGCCCCAGCATTTT.

The chain joins TRBV27 to TRBJ1-6, with TRBD1 as a possible D gene (6 bases). Looked up from germline, CDR1 is MNHEY and CDR2 is SMNVEV (reference sequence). V was shortened by 8 bases and J by 9 bases, with 17 bases between the two germline ends. CDR3 size: 14 residues. The CDR3 here is CASHLSGAASPLHF. The DNA for the CDR3 is TGTGCCAGCCACCTCTCAGGGGCGGCTTCACCCCTCCACTTT.

Comment on this clone: Other DNA sequences in the same sample also yield this CDR3. The chain is built from TRBV18 and TRBJ1-1; TRBD1 matches 7 bases. Germline V gene lookup returns CDR1 KGHSH and CDR2 LQKENI. Unmatched junction bases numbered 2, after V lost 4 bases and J lost 3 bases. The CDR3 has 13 amino acids. CDR3 residues: CASSQGADTEAFF. CDR3 DNA: TGTGCCAGCTCACAGGGGGCTGACACTGAAGCTTTCTTT.

V and J are TRBV28 and TRBJ1-2; D is ambiguous. The V end was cut by 7 bases, the J end by 4 bases, with 16 bases between. The CDR3 extends over 14 amino acids. CDR1 is MDHEN, CDR2 SYDVKM, per germline. CDR3 in amino acids: CASITASQRYGYTF. Written as DNA, the CDR3 is TGTGCCAGCATTACTGCATCTCAACGCTATGGCTACACCTTC.

This chain connects TRBV28 to TRBJ2-1; 8 bases are a match to TRBD2. Germline V lookup: CDR1 MDHEN, CDR2 SYDVKM. V shed 6 bases and J 6 bases; nucleotides not matched to a gene: 10. The CDR3 has 15 amino acids. As DNA, the CDR3 is TGTGCCAGCAGCCCCAGCGGGAGCTTTATCAATGAGCAGTTCTTC. Its protein product is CASSPSGSFINEQFF.

The V and J genes are TRBV5-1 and TRBJ2-1; 7 nucleotides match TRBD2. CDR3 length equals 16 residues. Germline CDR1 is SGHRS and CDR2 is YFSETQ. With 1 base clipped from V and 8 bases from J, the junction kept 12 bases outside the gene matches. The CDR3 DNA is TGCGCCAGCAGCTTGTCGATAGCGGGTGTTGGGGATGAGCAGTTCTTC. This sequence encodes CASSLSIAGVGDEQFF. Based on the CDR3 plus reference TRBV5-1 and TRBJ2-1, the full variable domain is KAGVTQTPRYLIKTRGQQVTLSCSPISGHRSVSWYQQTPGQGLQFLFEYFSETQRNKGNFPGRFSGRQFSNSRSEMNVSTLELGDSALYLCASSLSIAGVGDEQFFGPGTRLTVL.

In its sample, this clone was seen a few times. The J gene is TRBJ2-7, the V gene TRBV10-1; TRBD2 matches at 10 bases. CDR1 and CDR2 from the germline V gene are WNHNN and SYGVQD (reference sequence). Trimming cost V 2 bases and J 0 bases; bases outside gene matches: 1. The CDR3 runs to 15 residues. CDR3: CASSEGLADSYEQYF. The CDR3 nucleotides read TGCGCCAGCAGTGAGGGACTAGCGGACTCCTACGAGCAGTACTTC.

The rearrangement uses TRBV19 and TRBJ2-1; the D gene is possibly TRBD2 (6 bases). CDR1 and CDR2 from the germline V gene are LNHDA and SQIVND (reference sequence). The CDR3 contains 15 residues. V was cut by 4 bases and J by 4 bases, with 14 bases left in between. The CDR3 loop reads CASSRGRTPYNEQFF. Here the CDR3 DNA reads TGTGCCAGTAGTAGGGGGAGGACCCCATACAATGAGCAGTTCTTC.

The chain links TRBV24-1 to TRBJ2-1; D is perhaps TRBD2 (10 bases). CDR1 is KGHDR, CDR2 SFDVKD, per germline. V was cut by 9 bases and J by 6 bases, with 26 bases left in between. This CDR3 region has 17 residues. The CDR3, as DNA: TGTGCCACCCAGGGACAGGGAAAGCGGGAGGGCATCAATGAGCAGTTCTTC. It yields the protein CATQGQGKREGINEQFF.

The chain recombines TRBV27 with TRBJ2-7; 8 bases fit TRBD2. From germline, CDR1 is MNHEY and CDR2 SMNVEV (reference sequence). The CDR3 runs to 16 residues. The J segment lost 7 bases and the V segment lost 0 bases, leaving 11 bases of the junction unmatched. The CDR3, as DNA: TGTGCCAGCAGTTTATCGGTAACGGGAGGGTTCAAAGAGCAGTACTTC. Protein product: CASSLSVTGGFKEQYF.

The chain is built from TRBV12-3 or TRBV12-4 and TRBJ1-4; TRBD1 agrees at 10 bases. The V segment lost 5 bases and the J segment 7 bases; nucleotides outside the gene matches: 1. CDR3 length: 13 residues. CDR3 in amino acids: CASSRDRGEKLFF. The CDR3 DNA follows: TGTGCCAGCAGTCGGGACAGGGGTGAAAAACTGTTTTTT.

This chain links TRBV19 with TRBJ1-1, with 9 nucleotides matching TRBD1. The CDR3 sequence is 14 residues long. Germline trimming cut 11 bases from V and 5 bases from J; bases unmatched to any gene: 12. Germline V gene sequence: CDR1 LNHDA, CDR2 SQIVND (reference sequence). The CDR3 is CAVASGTGMTEAFF. CDR3 in DNA: TGTGCCGTAGCTTCCGGGACAGGGATGACTGAAGCTTTCTTT.

A single count supports this clone. V gene TRBV6-5 combines with J gene TRBJ2-7; D is possibly TRBD1 (6 bases). Trimming pared 7 bases from V and 0 bases from J, leaving 13 bases between. The germline gives CDR1 MNHEY, CDR2 SVGAGI. CDR3 size: 14 residues. This CDR3 reads CASTRTVSSYEQYF. The DNA of the CDR3 is TGTGCCAGCACTCGGACAGTTTCCTCCTACGAGCAGTACTTC.

This chain connects TRBV14 to TRBJ1-2; possible D gene TRBD1, 6 bases. This CDR3 is 13 amino acids long. Germline V gene data show CDR1 as SGHDN and CDR2 as FVKESK. Trimming took off 5 bases at V and 5 bases at J, with 12 bases between the two ends. CDR3 DNA sequence: TGTGCCAGCAGCGAGGGGGATCGGTATGGCTACACCTTC. Its translation: CASSEGDRYGYTF.

In its sample, this clone was seen once. This chain connects TRBV9 to TRBJ1-2; TRBD1 agrees at 8 bases. This CDR3 region has 14 residues. CDR1 is SGDLS and CDR2 is YYNGEE in the germline V gene. V dropped 3 bases and J dropped 3; count of bases not matched to a gene: 4. CDR3 in DNA: TGTGCCAGCAGCGAGCGGACAGGGCACTATGGCTACACCTTC. Amino acid sequence: CASSERTGHYGYTF.

This clone was observed a handful of times. The chain joins TRBV7-9 to TRBJ2-7; 9 bases line up with TRBD1. Germline values: CDR1 SEHNR, CDR2 FQNEAQ (reference sequence). The junction had 16 bases not matched to a gene; V was cut back by 5 bases and J by 11 bases. The CDR3 is 15 amino acids. The CDR3 nucleotides are TGTGCCAGCAGCCGTCCCGGGACAGGGACCCTACTCGAGTACTTC. Translating gives CASSRPGTGTLLEYF.

The count of this clone is one. The gene calls are TRBV14 and TRBJ1-5; D is uncertain. Germline lookup yields CDR1 SGHDN and CDR2 FVKESK. This CDR3 has 13 amino acids. The ends were cut back, 3 bases at V and 6 bases at J, with 9 bases in the middle. This CDR3 is CASSQGGTQPQHF. The DNA for the CDR3 is TGTGCCAGCAGCCAGGGAGGAACTCAGCCCCAGCATTTT.

The J gene is TRBJ2-7, the V gene TRBV2, with TRBD1 as a possible D gene (5 bases). Trimming left V 6 bases short and J 0 bases short, with 12 bases between. CDR3 length equals 14 residues. Germline lookup yields CDR1 SNHLY and CDR2 FYNNEI. The CDR3 DNA follows: TGTGCCAGCAGCCCGACAGTCCCCTCCTACGAGCAGTACTTC. Encoded protein: CASSPTVPSYEQYF.

This clone was counted between two and nine times. Here the CDR3 reads CASSPTGGWDYGYTF. DNA for the CDR3: TGTGCCAGCAGCCCTACAGGGGGCTGGGACTATGGCTACACCTTC. The rearrangement links TRBV5-6 to TRBJ1-2, with 9 bases matching TRBD1. V trimming: 4 bases; J trimming: 3 bases; junction bases outside the gene matches: 7. The germline CDR1 and CDR2 sequences are SGHDT and YYEEEE. The CDR3 is 15 amino acids.

The genes are TRBV27 and TRBJ2-7, with D uncertain. Germline V gene lookup returns CDR1 MNHEY and CDR2 SMNVEV (reference sequence). V dropped 2 bases and J dropped 0 bases, with 8 bases sitting between them. The CDR3 loop spans 14 amino acids. The CDR3 protein is CASSLGTNSYEQYF. The CDR3 bases are TGTGCCAGCAGTTTAGGCACAAACTCCTACGAGCAGTACTTC.

To note about this clone: Other nucleotide sequences from this sample produce the same CDR3. This chain uses TRBV12-3 or TRBV12-4 with TRBJ1-1; 7 nucleotides align to TRBD1. The CDR3 spans 13 residues. V trimming: 5 bases; J trimming: 5 bases; junction bases outside the gene matches: 5. DNA of the CDR3: TGTGCCAGCAGTCGACAGGGAGTTACTGAAGCTTTCTTT. Protein: CASSRQGVTEAFF.

The DNA for the CDR3 is TGTGCCAGCAGCGGGCCCCCAGGGGGGAGGCCCTCTGGAAACACCATATATTTT. This translates into CASSGPPGGRPSGNTIYF. V usage is TRBV9 and J usage is TRBJ1-3, with 7 bases that match TRBD1. The CDR3 loop spans 18 amino acids. Germline V lookup: CDR1 SGDLS, CDR2 YYNGEE. V shed 3 bases, J shed 0 bases, and the junction held 12 bases outside the gene matches.

The V call is TRBV7-2, the J call TRBJ2-1, with 7 bases fitting TRBD2. Germline lookup yields CDR1 SGHTA and CDR2 FQGNSA. Trimming cost V 2 bases and J 4 bases; bases outside gene matches: 8. CDR3 length: 16 amino acids. CDR3 nucleotides: TGTGCCAGCAGCTTAAGCGGGGCGGGCCGGTACAATGAGCAGTTCTTC. Encoded protein: CASSLSGAGRYNEQFF.

The chain is built from TRBV2 and TRBJ2-1, with 11 positions matching TRBD1. This CDR3 is built from 14 residues. Germline V lookup: CDR1 SNHLY, CDR2 FYNNEI. J lost 7 bases, V lost 7 bases, and 6 bases had no gene match. DNA for the CDR3: TGTGCCAGCACCGAGGACAGGGGGCCTAATGAGCAGTTCTTC. Its protein product is CASTEDRGPNEQFF.

The chain carries TRBV27 and TRBJ2-1, with 7 bases lining up with TRBD2. The V and J ends lost 8 bases and 3 bases, in that order; junction bases with no gene match: 7. Germline lookup yields CDR1 MNHEY and CDR2 SMNVEV (reference sequence). There are 14 residues in the CDR3. CDR3: CASRTGGDYNEQFF. The CDR3 DNA reads as TGTGCCAGCCGCACGGGAGGCGACTACAATGAGCAGTTCTTC.

V usage is TRBV24-1 and J usage is TRBJ1-1, with TRBD1 matching 7 bases. V was pared by 7 bases and J by 9 bases, with 1 base of the junction left unmatched. The germline V gene has CDR1 KGHDR and CDR2 SFDVKD. The CDR3 runs to 10 residues. The CDR3 spells CATSRGKAFF. The CDR3 nucleotides read TGTGCCACCAGCAGGGGGAAAGCTTTCTTT.

This clone was detected once. The V and J genes are TRBV28 and TRBJ1-2; possibly TRBD1 for D (5 bases). The germline gives CDR1 MDHEN, CDR2 SYDVKM. V was pared by 5 bases and J by 1 base, with 17 bases between. This CDR3 spans 16 amino acids. The CDR3, as DNA: TGTGCCAGCAGTCCCGAGCGGGGGGGGATTAACTATGGCTACACCTTC. Protein product: CASSPERGGINYGYTF.